The 25 T cell receptor beta chains below come from one sample, sequenced in a study of T cells after yellow fever vaccination. TCRdb called the 5' RACE reads again in MiXCR, with one record for every CDR3 protein. The repertoire has some 500,000 distinct CDR3 sequences, around an eighth of them found once; the top ten carry around an eighth. Sequences were derived from PBMCs, sampled on the day of the yellow fever booster vaccination. These receptors were collected from a man aged 25 to 40 who received the YFV17D yellow fever vaccine.

The chain carries TRBV3-1 and TRBJ2-5, with D tentatively TRBD2 (5 bases). Deletions cut 0 bases from V and 0 bases from J, with 11 bases between. The CDR3 extends over 16 amino acids. In germline, CDR1 is LGHDT, CDR2 YNNKEL (reference sequence). The CDR3 bases are TGTGCCAGCAGCCAAGATGACTACTTGTACCAAGAGACCCAGTACTTC. It specifies CASSQDDYLYQETQYF.

There are a few counts of this clonotype. The chain couples TRBV7-6 to TRBJ2-1; TRBD2 agrees at 11 bases. This CDR3 is 16 amino acids long. Germline V gene lookup returns CDR1 SGHVS and CDR2 FNYEAQ. V lost 5 bases and J lost 8; bases outside the gene matches: 11. CDR3 in DNA: TGTGCCAGCAGCCTACTTGTAGCGGGAGGGCTGTATGAGCAGTTCTTC. Protein sequence: CASSLLVAGGLYEQFF.

The genes are TRBV4-3 and TRBJ2-4, with D hard to call. The germline V gene has CDR1 LGHNA and CDR2 YSLEER. This CDR3 contains 14 residues. Trimming took off 1 base at V and 4 bases at J, with 8 bases between the two ends. The CDR3 protein is CASSQADRKNIQYF. In nucleotides, the CDR3 is TGCGCCAGCAGCCAAGCCGACCGAAAAAACATTCAGTACTTC.

A few counts support this clonotype. The V gene is TRBV11-3, the J gene TRBJ2-2; TRBD1 is a possible D gene (6 bases). Trimming removed 4 bases at V and 4 bases at J, with 16 bases between. The germline V gene encodes CDR1 SGHNT and CDR2 YENEEA. The CDR3 is made up of 16 amino acids. The CDR3 sequence: CASSSGTSPGTGELFF. For the CDR3, the DNA is TGTGCCAGCAGCTCCGGGACATCTCCGGGCACCGGGGAGCTGTTTTTT.

The rearrangement joins TRBV9 to TRBJ2-2; perhaps D is TRBD1 or TRBD2 (5 bases each). Germline lookup yields CDR1 SGDLS and CDR2 YYNGEE. This CDR3 contains 11 residues. V lost 6 bases to trimming and J lost 6 bases, with 6 bases between them. The CDR3 protein is CASMGAGELFF. In nucleotides, the CDR3 is TGTGCCAGCATGGGGGCCGGGGAGCTGTTTTTT.

This sequence joins TRBV19 and TRBJ2-3; TRBD2 aligns across 13 bases. This CDR3 contains 16 residues. The J segment lost 2 bases and the V segment lost 5 bases, leaving 4 bases of the junction unmatched. Germline V gene lookup returns CDR1 LNHDA and CDR2 SQIVND (reference sequence). DNA for the CDR3: TGTGCCAGTAGTCGGGGACTAGCGGGATCCACAGATACGCAGTATTTT. Translating gives CASSRGLAGSTDTQYF.

The genes are TRBV21-1 and TRBJ2-7; the DNA was not used to check the table's D call, TRBD1. TRBV21-1 is tagged as a pseudogene. The CDR3 length is 10 residues. The DNA of the CDR3 is TGTGCCAGCAGGAAAGGCCCCCGATTTTTC. Amino acids: CASRKGPRFF.

This clonotype was found a few times. The gene calls are TRBV7-3 and TRBJ2-3; 9 bases map to TRBD1. This CDR3 region has 15 residues. Trimming cost V 2 bases and J 5 bases; bases outside gene matches: 5. Germline V lookup: CDR1 SGHTA, CDR2 FQGTGA. In DNA, the CDR3 is TGTGCCAGCAGCTTACTAGCGACAGGGGGAGATACGCAGTATTTT. It specifies CASSLLATGGDTQYF.

In its sample, this clonotype was seen a few times. The CDR3 protein is CASSLGQNIQYF. The CDR3 DNA reads TGTGCCAGCAGCTTAGGGCAGAACATTCAGTACTTC. The chain employs TRBV7-2 and TRBJ2-4; D is uncertain. The germline gives CDR1 SGHTA, CDR2 FQGNSA. This CDR3 has 12 amino acids. Trimming removed 1 base from V and 7 bases from J, with 5 bases in between. The full variable domain, with the rest looked up from reference TRBV7-2 and TRBJ2-4, is GAGVSQSPSNKVTEKGKDVELRCDPISGHTALYWYRQSLGQGLEFLIYFQGNSAPDKSGLPSDRFSAERTGGSVSTLTIQRTQQEDSAVYLCASSLGQNIQYFGAGTRLSVL.

This clonotype was observed a few times. The V gene is TRBV6-5, the J gene TRBJ2-7; D tentatively fits TRBD1 or TRBD2 (6 bases each). The CDR3 is made up of 15 amino acids. Germline loops: CDR1 MNHEY, CDR2 SVGAGI. Trimming left V 4 bases short and J 4 bases short, with 17 bases between. CDR3 coding DNA: TGTGCCAGCAGTTTTTACTCTAAGGGGGGATACGAGCAGTACTTC. Encoded protein: CASSFYSKGGYEQYF.

Here the CDR3 reads CASSGLPGLGTLLNTPGELFF. DNA of the CDR3: TGTGCCAGCAGTGGTTTACCGGGACTAGGGACCCTTCTTAACACCCCCGGGGAGCTGTTTTTT. The chain combines TRBV6-1 with TRBJ2-2, with 8 bases matching TRBD2. The CDR3 is 21 residues long. Unmatched junction bases numbered 25, after V lost 4 bases and J lost 6 bases. The V gene's germline CDR1 is MNHNS and CDR2 SASEGT.

This clonotype was counted between two and nine times. This chain connects TRBV12-3 or TRBV12-4 to TRBJ2-5; TRBD2 is a possible D gene (5 bases). This CDR3 spans 15 amino acids. The V end was cut by 5 bases, the J end by 5 bases, with 18 bases between. The CDR3 bases are TGTGCCAGCAGTGCGTCGGCTTTCAGAGGGGAGACCCAGTACTTC. Residues: CASSASAFRGETQYF.

This clonotype was detected ten times or more. The chain combines TRBV15 with TRBJ1-5, with D possibly TRBD1 on 5 matching bases. This CDR3 region has 12 residues. Germline CDR1 LNHNV, CDR2 YYDKDF (reference sequence). V gave up 0 bases and J gave up 10 bases, with 7 bases separating them. Here the CDR3 reads CATSRDGDPQHF. Written as DNA, the CDR3 is TGTGCCACCAGCAGAGATGGGGACCCCCAGCATTTT.

The chain employs TRBV7-2 and TRBJ2-1; D unclear. Trimming pared 6 bases from V and 5 bases from J, leaving 8 bases between. In germline, CDR1 is SGHTA, CDR2 FQGNSA. This CDR3 is built from 12 residues. The CDR3 loop is CASSFPDNEQFF. The CDR3 DNA follows: TGTGCCAGCAGTTTCCCCGACAATGAGCAGTTCTTC.

The chain employs TRBV6-5 and TRBJ2-7; 8 positions match TRBD1. CDR3 length equals 14 residues. Germline V lookup: CDR1 MNHEY, CDR2 SVGAGI. Trimming removed 4 bases from V and 2 bases from J; junction bases left unmatched: 4. In DNA, the CDR3 is TGTGCCAGCAGTTCGCTGGACAGGGCCTACGAGCAGTACTTC. Amino acids: CASSSLDRAYEQYF.

The J gene is TRBJ2-1, the V gene TRBV9; D not certain. Trimming took off 4 bases at V and 7 bases at J, with 9 bases between the two ends. The CDR3 has 12 residues. CDR1 SGDLS and CDR2 YYNGEE come from the germline V gene. This CDR3 is CASSSSLNEQFF. The CDR3 nucleotides are TGTGCCAGCAGCTCTTCGTTAAATGAGCAGTTCTTC.

This clonotype was seen ten or more times. This chain links TRBV27 with TRBJ2-2; D ambiguous. V was trimmed by 6 bases and J by 0 bases, leaving 5 bases between them. This CDR3 comprises 13 residues. Per the germline V gene, CDR1 is MNHEY and CDR2 is SMNVEV (reference sequence). CDR3 nucleotides: TGTGCCAGCAGGCAAACGAACACCGGGGAGCTGTTTTTT. Translation gives CASRQTNTGELFF.

V is TRBV13 and J is TRBJ2-1; 12 bases map to TRBD2. CDR1 and CDR2 from the germline V gene are PRHDT and FYEKMQ (reference sequence). The trim removed 5 bases at V and 7 bases at J, leaving 6 bases unmatched. This CDR3 is 15 amino acids long. The CDR3: CASSQRTSGNNEQFF. CDR3 in DNA: TGTGCCAGCAGCCAGCGGACTAGCGGGAATAATGAGCAGTTCTTC.

This clonotype was found a few times. The chain links TRBV5-5 to TRBJ1-5; 11 bases map to TRBD1. CDR1 and CDR2 from the germline V gene are SGHKS and YYEKEE (reference sequence). This CDR3 spans 16 amino acids. V was clipped by 4 bases and J by 2 bases; unmatched bases: 5. The chain's CDR3 is CASSPGQGAGNQPQHF. The CDR3 DNA reads as TGTGCCAGCAGCCCCGGACAGGGGGCAGGCAATCAGCCCCAGCATTTT. The full variable domain, in which reference TRBV5-5 and TRBJ1-5 provide the parts outside the CDR3, is DAGVTQSPTHLIKTRGQQVTLRCSPISGHKSVSWYQQVLGQGPQFIFQYYEKEERGRGNFPDRFSARQFPNYSSELNVNALLLGDSALYLCASSPGQGAGNQPQHFGDGTRLSIL.

This clonotype was counted only a few times. The chain has TRBV7-8 and TRBJ2-3; D unresolved. The CDR3 is 13 residues long. Trimming removed 5 bases from V and 4 bases from J, with 10 bases in between. CDR1 is SGHVS, CDR2 FQNEAQ, per germline. The CDR3 coding sequence is TGTGCCAGCAGCCTTCTCAACGCAGATACGCAGTATTTT. Amino acids: CASSLLNADTQYF.

The chain links TRBV30 to TRBJ1-5; D may be TRBD1 (5 bases). CDR1 and CDR2 (germline): GTSNPN, SVGIG (reference sequence). V dropped 0 bases and J dropped 4 bases, with 7 bases sitting between them. The CDR3 sequence is 13 residues long. The CDR3 sequence is CAWSVQVNQPQHF. CDR3 coding DNA: TGTGCCTGGAGTGTACAGGTTAATCAGCCCCAGCATTTT.

This clonotype turned up a few times. This rearrangement joins TRBV5-1 to TRBJ2-1; D is unresolved. CDR3 size: 14 residues. V was pared by 5 bases and J by 8 bases, with 17 bases between. Germline V CDR1 and CDR2: SGHRS, YFSETQ. Here the CDR3 DNA reads TGCGCCAGCAGTAAGCGCACGACAAGCGATGAGCAGTTCTTC. Translating it yields CASSKRTTSDEQFF.

This clonotype was counted only a few times. The chain is built from TRBV30 and TRBJ2-7, with a weak D call TRBD1 (5 bases). The CDR3 runs to 10 residues. The germline CDR1 and CDR2 sequences are GTSNPN and SVGIG (reference sequence). V lost 8 bases and J lost 1, with 6 bases in between. The CDR3 loop is CAAGSYEQYF. The CDR3 DNA reads as TGTGCCGCAGGGTCCTACGAGCAGTACTTC.

The gene calls are TRBV7-2 and TRBJ2-5; possible D gene TRBD2, 7 bases. This CDR3 region has 15 residues. Germline assignment: CDR1 SGHTA and CDR2 FQGNSA. The ends were cut back, 5 bases at V and 4 bases at J, with 17 bases in the middle. The chain's CDR3 is CASSPGGEGGETQYF. CDR3 nucleotides: TGTGCCAGCAGCCCCGGTGGGGAGGGGGGAGAGACCCAGTACTTC.

The chain joins TRBV7-3 to TRBJ2-7; D is possibly TRBD1 or TRBD2 (5 bases each). V dropped 4 bases and J dropped 6 bases, with 13 bases sitting between them. Germline V gives CDR1 SGHTA, CDR2 FQGTGA. The CDR3 length is 13 residues. The CDR3 spells CASSSSRGVEQYF. The CDR3 DNA is TGTGCCAGCAGCTCCTCCCGAGGGGTCGAGCAGTACTTC.